A selection of T cell receptor beta chains follows, all from one sample in a study of long-term antiretroviral therapy in people with HIV. Method: immunoSEQ multiplex PCR; TCRdb's copy keeps in-frame clones and lacks some. The data hold 25,000 to 30,000 clones, with 80% to 90% observed a single time. This material consisted of unsorted PBMCs, taken 3 years after starting antiretroviral therapy. Every receptor here comes from a man in his forties with HIV. The CDR3 runs from the conserved cysteine through the conserved F or W. D genes are given only for firm matches. The size field is filled for only some rows; it gives once, few, many or a size class.

V	size	D	J	CDR3	DNA
TRBV5-1	.	TRBD1	TRBJ2-7	CASSSGAGTGGRRNF	TGCGCCAGCAGCTCAGGGGCGGGGACAGGGGGACGGAGAAACTTC
TRBV9	.	.	TRBJ2-5	CASSVASWETQYF	TGTGCCAGCAGCGTAGCCAGTTGGGAGACCCAGTACTTC
TRBV7-3	.	.	TRBJ2-3	CASSLLAASTDTQYF	TGTGCCAGCAGCCTTTTAGCGGCTAGCACAGATACGCAGTATTTT
TRBV19	few	.	TRBJ2-3	CATTGDTQYF	TGTGCCACCACTGGGGATACGCAGTATTTT
TRBV2	.	.	TRBJ1-2	CASSEAHGQTGGYTF	TGTGCCAGCAGTGAAGCGCATGGCCAAACAGGTGGCTACACCTTC
TRBV11-2	.	TRBD2	TRBJ2-1	CASSLEVAGGLNEQFF	TGTGCCAGCAGCTTAGAAGTAGCGGGGGGCCTGAATGAGCAGTTCTTC
TRBV5-4	.	TRBD1	TRBJ1-2	CASSRDREAHGYTF	TGTGCCAGCAGCCGAGACAGGGAAGCCCATGGCTACACCTTC
TRBV2	.	.	TRBJ1-5	CASGGLSNQPQHF	TGTGCCAGCGGGGGACTGAGCAATCAGCCCCAGCATTTT
TRBV11-2	.	.	TRBJ1-5	CASSLWGGDQPQHF	TGTGCCAGCAGCTTATGGGGTGGCGATCAGCCCCAGCATTTT
TRBV2	.	.	TRBJ2-5	CASSELVTVETQYF	TGTGCCAGCAGCGAGCTGGTCACAGTAGAGACCCAGTACTTC
TRBV11-2	.	.	TRBJ2-7	CASSVQGGEQYF	TGTGCCAGCAGCGTACAGGGAGGCGAGCAGTACTTC